This TCR beta chain was sequenced in a study of regulatory T cells in long-lasting Graves disease. Across the whole study: For a period under 3 months, newly diagnosed Graves' patients had taken antithyroid drugs.

The CDR3 consists of 14 residues. The germline gives CDR1 SGHRS, CDR2 YFSETQ. Trimming left V 3 bases short and J 4 bases short, with 8 bases between. CDR3-region Arm-PCR and iRepertoire HTBI primers produced the TCR beta libraries. TCRdb independently ran MiXCR on the multiplex PCR reads; one entry per CDR3 protein. The profile shows 400,000 to 550,000 distinct CDR3 sequences, roughly 15% of them singletons. The sample's time point: newly diagnosed GD, antithyroid drugs for less than 3 months. The authors made the TCR library using RNA they extracted from PBMCs. This sample also appeared in a second study, on T cells in Graves' hyperthyroidism and ophthalmopathy. From that report: The hyperthyroidism was newly diagnosed and had lasted under 2 months; the patients were aged 18 to 65. First-round RT-PCR targeting the TCR CDR3 was performed with the HTBI primer set.

The receptor was isolated from a woman aged 18-29 years with Graves disease. Sequenced material: peripheral blood mononuclear cells (PBMCs), taken at new diagnosis, from a patient treated with antithyroid drugs. The chain links TRBV5-1 to TRBJ2-6; D is possibly TRBD2 (5 bases). CDR3 sequence reads: CASSSGYGANVLTF. CDR3 bases: TGCGCCAGCAGCTCGGGGTACGGGGCCAACGTCCTGACTTTC.